Each of the 5 T cell receptor beta chains below was sequenced from the same sample in a study of radiotherapy plus CTLA-4 blockade in lung cancer. The table came from immunoSEQ multiplex PCR; TCRdb's copy has only in-frame clones and leaves some out. In the table there are approximately 32,000 clones, roughly 70% of which are singletons. The specimen comprised peripheral blood, sampled from a patient treated with radiotherapy plus ipilimumab. Every receptor here comes from a human donor with non-small cell lung cancer who had stable disease on radiotherapy plus ipilimumab.

The chain links TRBV19 to TRBJ1-2; 7 bases map to TRBD1. The CDR3 runs 16 residues. In germline, CDR1 is LNHDA, CDR2 SQIVND (reference sequence). J lost 1 base, V lost 3 bases, and 8 bases had no gene match. The CDR3 reads CASSMVGTDINYGYTF. CDR3 DNA: TGTGCCAGTAGTATGGTAGGGACAGATATTAACTATGGCTACACCTTC.

V gene TRBV27 combines with J gene TRBJ2-7; TRBD1 or TRBD2 may be the D gene (6 bases each). V lost 6 bases, J lost 2 bases, and 11 bases lay in between. The CDR3 contains 13 residues. Germline CDR1 is MNHEY and CDR2 is SMNVEV (reference sequence). The CDR3: CASSPGATYEQYF. DNA of the CDR3: TGTGCCAGCAGCCCGGGGGCCACCTACGAGCAGTACTTC.

V usage is TRBV5-1 and J usage is TRBJ1-1, with D possibly matching TRBD1 (5 bases). Trimming took 4 bases from V and 0 from J, leaving 22 bases between them. Germline loops: CDR1 SGHRS, CDR2 YFSETQ. The length of the CDR3 is 18 residues. DNA of the CDR3: TGCGCCAGCAGCCCCCCCCGAGACAGCCGTAGGTTGAACACTGAAGCTTTCTTT. Residues: CASSPPRDSRRLNTEAFF.

This chain uses TRBV11-2 with TRBJ1-2; the D gene is possibly TRBD1 (6 bases). From germline, CDR1 is SGHAT and CDR2 FQNNGV. CDR3 size: 16 residues. Trimming pared 4 bases from V and 3 bases from J, leaving 18 bases between. CDR3 sequence: CASSSRTAHPYYGYTF. CDR3 in DNA: TGTGCCAGCAGCTCGCGGACAGCACACCCCTACTATGGCTACACCTTC.

The chain employs TRBV5-4 and TRBJ2-3; either TRBD1 or TRBD2 may supply D (6 bases each). V lost 2 bases to trimming and J lost 10 bases, with 23 bases between them. The CDR3 extends over 16 amino acids. Germline-derived CDR1 and CDR2 are SGHNT and YYREEE (reference sequence). Written as DNA, the CDR3 is TGTGCCAGCAGCTTAGAACCGCTGAGGGGGGTCGGTGCGCAGTATTTT. Its protein is CASSLEPLRGVGAQYF. Full variable domain (missing parts from reference TRBV5-4 and TRBJ2-3): ETGVTQSPTHLIKTRGQQVTLRCSSQSGHNTVSWYQQALGQGPQFIFQYYREEENGRGNFPPRFSGLQFPNYSSELNVNALELDDSALYLCASSLEPLRGVGAQYFGPGTRLTVL.